A single sample is the source of the 10 T cell receptor beta chains below, sequenced in a study of blood T cell repertoires in COVID-19. Sequencing was performed with immunoSEQ multiplex PCR; in TCRdb, only in-frame clones are kept and a portion is missing. The sample shows nearly 45,000 clones, around 80% of them seen only once. Sequencing input: peripheral blood. These receptors were taken from a human donor in a cohort sampled during active COVID-19.

The chain recombines TRBV7-9 with TRBJ1-1; possibly TRBD1 for D (6 bases). CDR3 length equals 13 residues. Germline lookup yields CDR1 SEHNR and CDR2 FQNEAQ (reference sequence). V lost 5 bases to trimming and J lost 5 bases, with 12 bases between them. CDR3 in amino acids: CASSGAGATEAFF. For the CDR3, the DNA is TGTGCCAGCAGCGGCGCAGGGGCTACTGAAGCTTTCTTT.

The chain carries TRBV2 and TRBJ2-1; tentative D call: TRBD2 (6 bases). The CDR3 contains 17 residues. Trimming shortened V by 2 bases and J by 4 bases, and 18 bases separated the two germline ends. CDR1 is SNHLY, CDR2 FYNNEI, per germline. DNA for the CDR3: TGTGCCAGCAGTGAATGGACTTGGACTAACCCTTACAATGAGCAGTTCTTC. Translated, it gives CASSEWTWTNPYNEQFF.

This chain joins TRBV10-3 and TRBJ1-1; TRBD1 might be the D (5 bases). V was pared by 0 bases and J by 5 bases, with 13 bases between. CDR1 and CDR2 (germline): ENHRY, SYGVKD. The CDR3 consists of 15 residues. This chain's CDR3 is CAISESYPRETEAFF. Here the CDR3 DNA reads TGTGCCATCAGTGAGTCTTATCCCAGGGAAACTGAAGCTTTCTTT.

The chain combines TRBV28 with TRBJ2-5; 10 positions agree with TRBD1. The CDR3 runs to 15 residues. Looked up from germline, CDR1 is MDHEN and CDR2 is SYDVKM. The V segment lost 6 bases and the J segment 1 base; nucleotides outside the gene matches: 5. The CDR3 spells CASRLTGGGQETQYF. CDR3 DNA sequence: TGTGCCAGCAGATTGACAGGGGGCGGCCAAGAGACCCAGTACTTC.

V is TRBV19 and J is TRBJ1-1; D remains ambiguous. V lost 4 bases to trimming and J lost 0 bases, with 6 bases between them. There are 13 residues in the CDR3. Germline V gives CDR1 LNHDA, CDR2 SQIVND (reference sequence). The CDR3 DNA reads as TGTGCCAGTAGTAGCTCGGTGAACACTGAAGCTTTCTTT. This gives the protein CASSSSVNTEAFF. Supplemented by reference TRBV19 and TRBJ1-1, the full variable domain reads DGGITQSPKYLFRKEGQNVTLSCEQNLNHDAMYWYRQDPGQGLRLIYYSQIVNDFQKGDIAEGYSVSREKKESFPLTVTSAQKNPTAFYLCASSSSVNTEAFFGQGTRLTVV.

The V and J genes are TRBV7-9 and TRBJ1-1, with 9 bases aligning to TRBD1. V was clipped by 1 base and J by 3 bases; unmatched bases: 9. The CDR3 runs to 17 residues. Per the germline V gene, CDR1 is SEHNR and CDR2 is FQNEAQ (reference sequence). CDR3 in DNA: TGTGCCAGCAGCTTAGGGGTTACAGGGGGCGCGGACACTGAAGCTTTCTTT. Its protein product is CASSLGVTGGADTEAFF.

This clone showed up just a few times. This chain uses TRBV2 with TRBJ2-1; TRBD1 agrees at 12 bases. Unmatched junction bases numbered 5, after V lost 7 bases and J lost 10 bases. The CDR3 is 13 residues long. From germline, CDR1 is SNHLY and CDR2 FYNNEI. The CDR3 sequence is CASTGTGGWEQFF. For the CDR3, the DNA is TGTGCCAGCACCGGGACAGGGGGCTGGGAGCAGTTCTTC.

This chain joins TRBV3-1 (or the pseudogene TRBV3-2) and TRBJ2-3, with 9 nucleotides matching TRBD2. CDR1 LGHDT and CDR2 YNNKEL come from the germline V gene (reference sequence). J gave up 2 bases and V 1 base, and 4 bases lay outside the gene matches. The CDR3 runs 16 residues. The CDR3 loop is CASSQGLAGLTDTQYF. In nucleotides, the CDR3 is TGTGCCAGCAGCCAAGGGCTAGCGGGACTCACAGATACGCAGTATTTT.

The chain uses TRBV6-5 and TRBJ1-1; D perhaps matches TRBD1 (6 bases). Germline CDR1 reads MNHEY; CDR2 reads SVGAGI. Trimming left V 5 bases short and J 5 bases short, with 18 bases between. CDR3 length: 15 amino acids. CDR3 nucleotide sequence: TGTGCCAGCAGTCCCCGGACAGCGAGGGGTACTGAAGCTTTCTTT. Amino acids: CASSPRTARGTEAFF.

The chain employs TRBV18 and TRBJ2-1, with TRBD2 identical over 11 bases. J lost 4 bases, V lost 6 bases, and 5 bases had no gene match. Germline V CDR1 and CDR2: KGHSH, LQKENI. The CDR3 sequence is 15 residues long. The CDR3 DNA reads TGTGCCAGCTCCATAGCGGGAGGGATTTACAATGAGCAGTTCTTC. It yields the protein CASSIAGGIYNEQFF.